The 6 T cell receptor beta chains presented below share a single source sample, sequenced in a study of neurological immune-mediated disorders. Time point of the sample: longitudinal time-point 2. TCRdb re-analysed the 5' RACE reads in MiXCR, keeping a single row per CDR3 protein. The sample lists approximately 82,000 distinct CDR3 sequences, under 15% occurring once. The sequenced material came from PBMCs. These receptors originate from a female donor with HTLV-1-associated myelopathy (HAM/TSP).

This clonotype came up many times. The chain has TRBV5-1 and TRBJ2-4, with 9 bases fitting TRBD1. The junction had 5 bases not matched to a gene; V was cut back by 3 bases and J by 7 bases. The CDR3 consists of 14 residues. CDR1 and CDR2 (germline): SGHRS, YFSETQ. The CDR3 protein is CASSSGTGSNIQYF. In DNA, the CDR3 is TGCGCCAGCAGCTCCGGGACAGGGAGTAACATTCAGTACTTC.

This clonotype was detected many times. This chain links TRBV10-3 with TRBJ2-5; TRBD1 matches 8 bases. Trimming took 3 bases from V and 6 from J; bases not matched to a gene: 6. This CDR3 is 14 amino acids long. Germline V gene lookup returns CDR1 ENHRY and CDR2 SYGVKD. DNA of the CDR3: TGTGCCATCAGTGACGCAGGGGGCGAACAGACCCAGTACTTC. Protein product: CAISDAGGEQTQYF.

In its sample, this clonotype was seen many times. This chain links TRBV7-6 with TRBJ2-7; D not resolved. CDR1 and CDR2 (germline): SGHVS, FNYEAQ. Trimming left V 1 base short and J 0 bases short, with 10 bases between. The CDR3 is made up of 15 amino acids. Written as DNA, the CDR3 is TGTGCCAGCAGCTTAGATCCCTCGAGCTCCTACGAGCAGTACTTC. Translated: CASSLDPSSSYEQYF.

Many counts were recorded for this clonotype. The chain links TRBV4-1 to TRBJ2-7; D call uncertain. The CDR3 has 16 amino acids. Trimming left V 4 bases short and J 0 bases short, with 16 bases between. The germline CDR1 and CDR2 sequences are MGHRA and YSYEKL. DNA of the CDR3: TGCGCCAGCAGCCTGGGTTGGGTCCTAAGCTCCTACGAGCAGTACTTC. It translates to CASSLGWVLSSYEQYF.

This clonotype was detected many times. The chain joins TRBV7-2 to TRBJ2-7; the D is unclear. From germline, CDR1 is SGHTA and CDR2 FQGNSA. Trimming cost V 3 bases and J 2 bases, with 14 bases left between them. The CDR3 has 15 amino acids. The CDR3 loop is CASSFSRARTYEQYF. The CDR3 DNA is TGTGCCAGCAGCTTTTCAAGGGCACGCACCTACGAGCAGTACTTC.

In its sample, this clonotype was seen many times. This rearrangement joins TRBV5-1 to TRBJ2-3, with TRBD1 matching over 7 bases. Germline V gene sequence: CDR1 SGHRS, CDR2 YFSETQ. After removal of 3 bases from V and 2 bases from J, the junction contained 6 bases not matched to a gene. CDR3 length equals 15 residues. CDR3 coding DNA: TGCGCCAGCAGCTCCGGGACAGACAACACAGATACGCAGTATTTT. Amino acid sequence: CASSSGTDNTDTQYF.